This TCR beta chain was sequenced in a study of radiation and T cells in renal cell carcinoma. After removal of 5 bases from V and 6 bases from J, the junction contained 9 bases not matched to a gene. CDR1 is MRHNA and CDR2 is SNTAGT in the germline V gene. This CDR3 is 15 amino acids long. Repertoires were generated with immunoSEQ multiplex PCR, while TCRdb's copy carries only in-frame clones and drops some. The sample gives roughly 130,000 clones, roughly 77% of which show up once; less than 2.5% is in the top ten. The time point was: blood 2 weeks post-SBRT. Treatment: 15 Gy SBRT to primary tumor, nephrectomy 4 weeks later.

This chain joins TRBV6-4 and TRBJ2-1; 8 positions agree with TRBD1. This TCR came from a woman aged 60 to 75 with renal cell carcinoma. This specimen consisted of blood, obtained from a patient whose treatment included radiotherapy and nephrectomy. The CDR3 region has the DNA TGTGCCAGCAGTCGCGAAGGGACAGGAGGCAATGAGCAGTTCTTC. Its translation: CASSREGTGGNEQFF.